The sequence of this T cell receptor (beta chain) was determined in a study of metastatic and nonmetastatic thyroid tumors. Whole-study context: Peripheral blood and tumor or nodule samples from malignant and benign thyroid patients were compared.

CDR1 and CDR2 from the germline V gene are LNHDA and SQIVND (reference sequence). This CDR3 has 13 amino acids. V lost 2 bases to trimming and J lost 8 bases, with 12 bases between them. This clone was picked up many times. Through MiXCR, TCRdb re-clonotyped the PCR reads. The sample carries roughly 93,000 clones, approximately 12% recorded once. All patients were treatment-naive before thyroid surgery. Source material: blood. The origin of this receptor is a female donor with papillary thyroid cancer or a benign thyroid nodule (not recorded which). Some clones in this sample may be carry-over from other donors' samples. The chain couples TRBV19 to TRBJ1-1; no firm D call. The DNA of the CDR3 is TGTGCCAGTAGTATAATCGATACAACCGAAGCTTTCTTT. Residues: CASSIIDTTEAFF.